These 25 T cell receptor beta chains share one sample of origin, sequenced in a study of blood T cell repertoires in COVID-19. Sequencing used immunoSEQ multiplex PCR; TCRdb keeps in-frame clones, though not all of them. Among around 360,000 clones listed, around 87% were seen once. Sequences were obtained from peripheral blood. These receptors all stem from a woman in her twenties or thirties with COVID-19, enrolled during active disease.

This rearrangement joins TRBV24-1 to TRBJ2-5, with 8 positions matching TRBD2. The CDR3 extends over 15 amino acids. Germline V CDR1 and CDR2: KGHDR, SFDVKD. V was pared by 3 bases and J by 2 bases, with 4 bases of the junction left unmatched. CDR3 sequence reads: CATSDPLAGQETQYF. The CDR3 coding sequence is TGTGCCACCAGTGATCCCTTAGCGGGGCAAGAGACCCAGTACTTC.

V and J are TRBV11-1 and TRBJ1-6; the D is unclear. CDR1 and CDR2 from the germline V gene are SGHAT and FQDESV (reference sequence). V shed 4 bases and J shed 0 bases, with 4 bases lying between them. The CDR3 has 14 amino acids. CDR3 residues: CASSSSSYNSPLHF. The CDR3 DNA reads as TGTGCCAGCAGCTCGAGCTCCTATAATTCACCCCTCCACTTT.

This chain connects TRBV5-1 to TRBJ2-2; D might be TRBD2 (6 bases). V dropped 1 base and J dropped 6 bases, with 13 bases sitting between them. This CDR3 comprises 15 residues. Germline CDR1 is SGHRS and CDR2 is YFSETQ. CDR3 residues: CASSLLPSEAGELFF. The CDR3 coding sequence is TGCGCCAGCAGCTTGTTACCTAGCGAGGCCGGGGAGCTGTTTTTT.

The chain links TRBV5-1 to TRBJ1-2; the match to TRBD1 covers 9 bases. V trimming: 3 bases; J trimming: 4 bases; junction bases outside the gene matches: 4. This CDR3 is built from 14 residues. Germline assignment: CDR1 SGHRS and CDR2 YFSETQ. CDR3 DNA: TGCGCCAGCAGCTCGGGGACAGGGTCCTATGGCTACACCTTC. This codes for CASSSGTGSYGYTF.

The V call is TRBV9, the J call TRBJ1-1; TRBD1 might be the D (5 bases). V was shortened by 4 bases and J by 3 bases, with 13 bases between the two germline ends. The CDR3 has 14 amino acids. The germline CDR1 and CDR2 sequences are SGDLS and YYNGEE. CDR3 bases: TGTGCCAGCAGCCCTAGGGGAGGGTACACTGAAGCTTTCTTT. This codes for CASSPRGGYTEAFF. The full variable domain, rest sourced from reference TRBV9 and TRBJ1-1, is DSGVTQTPKHLITATGQRVTLRCSPRSGDLSVYWYQQSLDQGLQFLIQYYNGEERAKGNILERFSAQQFPDLHSELNLSSLELGDSALYFCASSPRGGYTEAFFGQGTRLTVV.

Comments on this clone: This sample includes further DNA sequences coding for the same CDR3. This chain joins TRBV5-1 and TRBJ2-1; 9 nucleotides agree with TRBD1. The length of the CDR3 is 14 residues. From germline, CDR1 is SGHRS and CDR2 YFSETQ. The ends lost 4 bases at V and 4 bases at J; junction bases unmatched: 3. Here the CDR3 DNA reads TGCGCCAGCAGCCTGGGGACAGGGTACAATGAGCAGTTCTTC. Translated, it gives CASSLGTGYNEQFF. The full variable domain, with the rest looked up from reference TRBV5-1 and TRBJ2-1, is KAGVTQTPRYLIKTRGQQVTLSCSPISGHRSVSWYQQTPGQGLQFLFEYFSETQRNKGNFPGRFSGRQFSNSRSEMNVSTLELGDSALYLCASSLGTGYNEQFFGPGTRLTVL.

The chain recombines TRBV7-6 with TRBJ2-1, with TRBD2 matching 9 bases. The junction had 10 bases not matched to a gene; V was cut back by 5 bases and J by 2 bases. The germline gives CDR1 SGHVS, CDR2 FNYEAQ. The CDR3 spans 17 residues. The CDR3 DNA sequence: TGTGCCAGCAGCCCAGGGACTAGCCGTAATACCTACAATGAGCAGTTCTTC. Translated: CASSPGTSRNTYNEQFF.

This rearrangement joins TRBV9 to TRBJ2-5; perhaps TRBD2 as D (6 bases). The germline V gene encodes CDR1 SGDLS and CDR2 YYNGEE. Trimming stripped 3 bases from V and 0 bases from J, with 12 bases between. The CDR3 covers 15 residues. The DNA for the CDR3 is TGTGCCAGCAGCGACCCGGGACTTCACCAAGAGACCCAGTACTTC. It is translated as CASSDPGLHQETQYF. Variable domain in full (rest from reference TRBV9 and TRBJ2-5): DSGVTQTPKHLITATGQRVTLRCSPRSGDLSVYWYQQSLDQGLQFLIQYYNGEERAKGNILERFSAQQFPDLHSELNLSSLELGDSALYFCASSDPGLHQETQYFGPGTRLLVL.

The genes are TRBV2 and TRBJ2-7; 8 nucleotides align to TRBD2. CDR3 length: 14 amino acids. V dropped 8 bases and J dropped 1; count of bases not matched to a gene: 7. Per germline, CDR1 SNHLY and CDR2 FYNNEI. The CDR3 here is CASRGTRPSYEQYF. CDR3 coding DNA: TGTGCCAGCCGAGGGACTAGGCCTTCCTACGAGCAGTACTTC.

The J gene is TRBJ2-7, the V gene TRBV7-8; D is ambiguous. The germline V gene has CDR1 SGHVS and CDR2 FQNEAQ. Deletions cut 5 bases from V and 6 bases from J, with 17 bases between. The CDR3 spans 14 residues. The CDR3 region is CASSPRLEFGEQYF. CDR3 sequence (DNA): TGTGCCAGCAGCCCAAGACTGGAATTTGGCGAGCAGTACTTC.

The chain joins TRBV7-2 to TRBJ2-7; 7 positions agree with TRBD2. With V trimmed by 3 bases and J by 2 bases, 4 bases remained unmatched. This CDR3 has 14 amino acids. The germline CDR1 and CDR2 sequences are SGHTA and FQGNSA. The chain's CDR3 is CASSFAAGAYEQYF. CDR3 bases: TGTGCCAGCAGCTTTGCGGCGGGAGCCTACGAGCAGTACTTC. Full variable domain (missing parts from reference TRBV7-2 and TRBJ2-7): GAGVSQSPSNKVTEKGKDVELRCDPISGHTALYWYRQSLGQGLEFLIYFQGNSAPDKSGLPSDRFSAERTGGSVSTLTIQRTQQEDSAVYLCASSFAAGAYEQYFGPGTRLTVT.

This chain links TRBV2 with TRBJ2-7; D might be TRBD2 (6 bases). Germline CDR1 is SNHLY and CDR2 is FYNNEI. Trimming pared 3 bases from V and 3 bases from J, leaving 18 bases between. This CDR3 has 16 amino acids. The CDR3 nucleotides read TGTGCCAGCAGTGAGGAGGGCCCAGCGGGTGACTACGAGCAGTACTTC. It translates to CASSEEGPAGDYEQYF.

The DNA for the CDR3 is TGTGCCAGCAGCTCCCAGGACAGGGAGAATCAGCCCCAGCATTTT. This translates into CASSSQDRENQPQHF. This sequence joins TRBV27 and TRBJ1-5, with 8 bases matching TRBD1. The CDR3 extends over 15 amino acids. The ends lost 6 bases at V and 4 bases at J; junction bases unmatched: 8. CDR1 is MNHEY and CDR2 is SMNVEV in the germline V gene (reference sequence).

The CDR3 coding sequence is TGTGCCAGCGTACCAGGGTCCAACTCAGACACCATATATTTT. This sequence encodes CASVPGSNSDTIYF. V and J are TRBV25-1 and TRBJ1-3; a weak D match, TRBD1 (5 bases). The germline V and J ends were trimmed by 8 bases and 8 bases, with 19 bases remaining between them. This CDR3 region has 14 residues. The V gene's germline CDR1 is MGHDK and CDR2 SYGVNS.

The CDR3, as DNA: TGTGCCACCAGCAGACAGGGCAGCAATCAGCCCCAGCATTTT. Amino acids: CATSRQGSNQPQHF. The chain combines TRBV15 with TRBJ1-5, with TRBD1 as a possible D gene (5 bases). The CDR3 covers 14 residues. The germline V gene has CDR1 LNHNV and CDR2 YYDKDF (reference sequence). The V and J ends lost 2 bases and 1 base respectively, with 6 bases between them.

V usage is TRBV19 and J usage is TRBJ2-5; TRBD2 matches 9 bases. The V segment lost 5 bases and the J segment 4 bases; nucleotides outside the gene matches: 14. CDR3 length: 17 residues. CDR1 and CDR2 (germline): LNHDA, SQIVND (reference sequence). CDR3 bases: TGTGCCAGTAGTTCGTTTTTTCTAGCGGGATTCGGAGAGACCCAGTACTTC. This translates into CASSSFFLAGFGETQYF.

The chain links TRBV29-1 to TRBJ2-5, with a weak D call TRBD2 (5 bases). Germline lookup yields CDR1 SQVTM and CDR2 ANQGSEA. The CDR3 is 14 residues long. V lost 3 bases to trimming and J lost 7 bases, with 18 bases between them. Here the CDR3 DNA reads TGCAGCGTTGATTATACAGCACTCGGAGGGACCCAGTACTTC. Translation gives CSVDYTALGGTQYF.

The gene calls are TRBV6-6 and TRBJ2-3, with 10 bases lining up with TRBD2. Looked up from germline, CDR1 is MNHNY and CDR2 is SVGAGI (reference sequence). CDR3 size: 17 residues. The V and J ends lost 5 bases and 1 base, in that order; junction bases with no gene match: 9. The CDR3 DNA sequence: TGTGCCAGCAGTCCCTGGCTAGCGGGAGTGGGCACAGATACGCAGTATTTT. This codes for CASSPWLAGVGTDTQYF.

CDR3 in amino acids: CASSLKSGAGTGELFF. CDR3 DNA: TGTGCCAGCAGCTTAAAAAGCGGGGCGGGCACCGGGGAGCTGTTTTTT. The gene calls are TRBV7-9 and TRBJ2-2; 7 nucleotides align to TRBD2. There are 16 residues in the CDR3. Germline V gene data show CDR1 as SEHNR and CDR2 as FQNEAQ (reference sequence). The V segment lost 2 bases and the J segment 4 bases; nucleotides outside the gene matches: 7.

This sequence joins TRBV27 and TRBJ2-7; D perhaps matches TRBD2 (5 bases). Trimming left V 2 bases short and J 1 base short, with 12 bases between. CDR1 and CDR2 (germline): MNHEY, SMNVEV (reference sequence). The CDR3 sequence is 15 residues long. CDR3 nucleotide sequence: TGTGCCAGCAGTTTACGGTCGGGATTTTCCTACGAGCAGTACTTC. Translated, it gives CASSLRSGFSYEQYF.

The chain carries TRBV3-1 (or the pseudogene TRBV3-2) and TRBJ1-2, with D unresolved. CDR3 size: 13 residues. Germline loops: CDR1 LGHDT, CDR2 YNNKEL (reference sequence). With 6 bases removed from V and 6 bases from J, the gap between germline ends came to 14 bases. The CDR3 is CASSPVRRHGYTF. As DNA, the CDR3 is TGTGCCAGCAGTCCGGTGCGCCGCCATGGCTACACCTTC.

This clone was seen a handful of times. The rearrangement links TRBV19 to TRBJ2-1, with D possibly TRBD1 on 7 matching bases. The CDR3 consists of 17 residues. The V end was cut by 3 bases, the J end by 4 bases, with 19 bases between. Germline V gene lookup returns CDR1 LNHDA and CDR2 SQIVND (reference sequence). The DNA for the CDR3 is TGTGCCAGTAGTATCCGTGGGGGGACGGGACAGTACAATGAGCAGTTCTTC. This translates into CASSIRGGTGQYNEQFF.

The gene calls are TRBV19 and TRBJ1-4, with a weak D call TRBD1 (6 bases). Trimming left V 6 bases short and J 3 bases short, with 14 bases between. The CDR3 length is 15 residues. Germline-derived CDR1 and CDR2 are LNHDA and SQIVND (reference sequence). This CDR3 is CASSSRGAPNEKLFF. The CDR3 DNA reads as TGTGCCAGTAGCTCCCGGGGGGCTCCTAATGAAAAACTGTTTTTT.

This clone appeared once. The chain recombines TRBV2 with TRBJ2-5; weak D call: TRBD2 (6 bases). Trimming left V 4 bases short and J 5 bases short, with 20 bases between. The CDR3 runs 16 residues. Germline CDR1 SNHLY, CDR2 FYNNEI. CDR3 in DNA: TGTGCCAGCAGTGTTAATACGGGAGCCGTCGTCGAGACCCAGTACTTC. Residues: CASSVNTGAVVETQYF.

This clone was counted only a few times. This sequence joins TRBV3-1 (or the pseudogene TRBV3-2) and TRBJ2-6; D may be TRBD2 (5 bases). From germline, CDR1 is LGHDT and CDR2 YNNKEL (reference sequence). The V end was cut by 1 base, the J end by 0 bases, with 10 bases between. The CDR3 runs to 17 residues. The CDR3 region has the DNA TGTGCCAGCAGCCAAGGGGAGAGCCACTCTGGGGCCAACGTCCTGACTTTC. Amino acid sequence: CASSQGESHSGANVLTF.